This T cell receptor beta chain was identified during a study of T cells after posttransplantation cyclophosphamide. CDR3 length equals 16 residues. Germline CDR1 reads ENHRY; CDR2 reads SYGVKD. Trimming at V came to 1 base and at J to 5 bases, leaving 8 bases not matched to a gene. Concerning this clone: The antigen remains unidentified.

Study conclusions and caveats: Skin or GI-infiltrating T cells shared few TRB sequences with blood. Recipient CMV seropositivity and CMV reactivation strongly tracked TRB clonality. Donor CD8+ memory clones often dominated recipient blood repertoires at later times.

Here immunoSEQ multiplex PCR was the method, and the copy in TCRdb shows in-frame clones only, minus some. The sample has 3,000 or so clones, 80% to 85% seen once. Specimen: CD8+ T cells sorted from bone marrow. J is TRBJ1-5 and V is TRBV10-3; 7 bases line up with TRBD1. The clonotype was recovered from a woman aged 55-69 years in good health, CMV-negative, and a related stem cell transplant donor. The CDR3 nucleotides are TGTGCCATCAGTGAGTGGCCCGACAGGGAAGATCAGCCCCAGCATTTT. Protein sequence: CAISEWPDREDQPQHF.